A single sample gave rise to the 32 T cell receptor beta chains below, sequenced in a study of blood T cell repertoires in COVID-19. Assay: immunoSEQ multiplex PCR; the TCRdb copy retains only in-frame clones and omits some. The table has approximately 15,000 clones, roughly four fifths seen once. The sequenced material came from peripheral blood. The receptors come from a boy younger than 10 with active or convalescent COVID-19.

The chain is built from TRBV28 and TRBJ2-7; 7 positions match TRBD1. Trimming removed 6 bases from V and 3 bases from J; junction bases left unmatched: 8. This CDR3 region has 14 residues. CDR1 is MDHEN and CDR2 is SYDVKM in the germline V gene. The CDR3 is CASSLRTGDYEQYF. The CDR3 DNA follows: TGTGCCAGCAGCTTAAGGACAGGAGACTACGAGCAGTACTTC.

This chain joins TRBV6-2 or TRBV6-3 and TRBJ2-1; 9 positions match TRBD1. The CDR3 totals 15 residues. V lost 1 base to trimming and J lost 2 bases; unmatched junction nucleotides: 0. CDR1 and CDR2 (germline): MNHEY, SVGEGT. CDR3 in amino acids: CASSYWTGAYNEQFF. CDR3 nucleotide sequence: TGTGCCAGCAGTTACTGGACAGGGGCCTACAATGAGCAGTTCTTC.

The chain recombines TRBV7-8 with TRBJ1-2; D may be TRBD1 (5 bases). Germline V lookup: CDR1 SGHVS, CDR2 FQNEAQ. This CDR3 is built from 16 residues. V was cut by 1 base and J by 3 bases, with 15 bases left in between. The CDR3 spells CASSLGGVRVDYGYTF. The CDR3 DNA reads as TGTGCCAGCAGCTTAGGGGGGGTGCGGGTGGACTATGGCTACACCTTC.

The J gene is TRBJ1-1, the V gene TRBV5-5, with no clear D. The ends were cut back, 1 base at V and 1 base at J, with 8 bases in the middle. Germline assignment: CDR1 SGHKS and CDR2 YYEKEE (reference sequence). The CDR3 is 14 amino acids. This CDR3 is CASSLLRQNTEAFF. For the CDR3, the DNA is TGTGCCAGCAGCTTGTTGAGACAGAACACTGAAGCTTTCTTT.

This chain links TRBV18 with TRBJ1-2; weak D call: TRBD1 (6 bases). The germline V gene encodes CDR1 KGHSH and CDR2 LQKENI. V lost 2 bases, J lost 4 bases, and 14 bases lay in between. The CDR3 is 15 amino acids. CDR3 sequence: CASSPAGAPSYGYTF. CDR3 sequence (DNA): TGTGCCAGCTCACCAGCGGGGGCGCCGTCCTATGGCTACACCTTC.

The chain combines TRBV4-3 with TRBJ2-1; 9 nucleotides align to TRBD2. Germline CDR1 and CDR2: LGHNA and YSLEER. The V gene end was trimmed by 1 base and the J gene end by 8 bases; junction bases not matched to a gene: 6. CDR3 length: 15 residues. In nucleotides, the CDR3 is TGCGCCAGCAGCCAAGGGGGACTAGCTTATGATGAGCAGTTCTTC. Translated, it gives CASSQGGLAYDEQFF.

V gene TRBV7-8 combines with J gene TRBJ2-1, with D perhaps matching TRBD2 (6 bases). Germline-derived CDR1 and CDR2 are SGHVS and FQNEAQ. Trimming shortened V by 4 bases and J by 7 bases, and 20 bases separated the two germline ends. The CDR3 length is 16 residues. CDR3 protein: CASSSPLAQSSNEQFF. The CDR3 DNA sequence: TGTGCCAGCAGCTCTCCACTAGCACAGTCATCGAATGAGCAGTTCTTC.

The CDR3 region is CASSVTSGLSYEQYF. As DNA, the CDR3 is TGTGCCAGCAGCGTAACTAGCGGGTTATCCTACGAGCAGTACTTC. V gene TRBV7-2 combines with J gene TRBJ2-7; TRBD2 agrees at 9 bases. Losses at the gene ends were 5 bases for V and 1 base for J; bases not matched to a gene: 6. The V gene's germline CDR1 is SGHTA and CDR2 FQGNSA. The CDR3 is made up of 15 amino acids.

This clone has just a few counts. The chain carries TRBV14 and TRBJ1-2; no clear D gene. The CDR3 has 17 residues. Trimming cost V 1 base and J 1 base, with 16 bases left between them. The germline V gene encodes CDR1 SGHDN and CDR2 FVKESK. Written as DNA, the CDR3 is TGTGCCAGCAGCCAAGGTCGGCTGAGACTGGGTAACTATGGCTACACCTTC. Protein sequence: CASSQGRLRLGNYGYTF.

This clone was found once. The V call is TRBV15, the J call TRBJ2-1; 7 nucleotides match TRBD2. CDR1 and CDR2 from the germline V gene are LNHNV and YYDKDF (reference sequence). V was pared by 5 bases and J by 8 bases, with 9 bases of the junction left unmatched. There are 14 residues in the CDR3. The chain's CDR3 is CATSGLTSVHEQFF. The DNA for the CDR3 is TGTGCCACCAGCGGCCTTACTAGCGTCCATGAGCAGTTCTTC.

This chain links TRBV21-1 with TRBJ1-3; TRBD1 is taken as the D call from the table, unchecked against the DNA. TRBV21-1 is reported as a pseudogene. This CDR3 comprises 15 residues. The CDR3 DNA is TGTGCCAGCATTAGCAGGGAAATATCTGGAAACACCATATATTTT. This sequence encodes CASISREISGNTIYF.

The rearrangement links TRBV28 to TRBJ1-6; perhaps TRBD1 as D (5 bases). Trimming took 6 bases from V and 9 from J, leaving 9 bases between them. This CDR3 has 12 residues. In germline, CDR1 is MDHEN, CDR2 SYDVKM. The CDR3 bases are TGTGCCAGCAGGGTAGGGGCTTCACCCCTCCACTTT. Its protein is CASRVGASPLHF.

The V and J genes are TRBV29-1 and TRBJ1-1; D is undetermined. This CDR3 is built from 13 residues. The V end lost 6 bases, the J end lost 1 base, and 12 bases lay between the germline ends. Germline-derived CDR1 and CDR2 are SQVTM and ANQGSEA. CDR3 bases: TGCAGCGTCGATCAAGGGAGGAACACTGAAGCTTTCTTT. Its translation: CSVDQGRNTEAFF.

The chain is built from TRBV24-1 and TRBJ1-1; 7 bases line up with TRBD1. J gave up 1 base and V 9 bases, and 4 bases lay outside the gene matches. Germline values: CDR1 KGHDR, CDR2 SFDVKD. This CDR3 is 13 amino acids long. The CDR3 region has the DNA TGTGCCACCCGGGGACAGAAGAACACTGAAGCTTTCTTT. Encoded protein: CATRGQKNTEAFF.

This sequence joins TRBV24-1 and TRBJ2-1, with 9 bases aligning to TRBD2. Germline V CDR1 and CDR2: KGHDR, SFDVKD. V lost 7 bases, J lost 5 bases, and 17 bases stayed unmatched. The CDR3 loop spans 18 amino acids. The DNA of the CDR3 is TGTGCCACCAGCCCGCGAGGACCTTCTAGCGGGATGAACAATGAGCAGTTCTTC. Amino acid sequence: CATSPRGPSSGMNNEQFF.

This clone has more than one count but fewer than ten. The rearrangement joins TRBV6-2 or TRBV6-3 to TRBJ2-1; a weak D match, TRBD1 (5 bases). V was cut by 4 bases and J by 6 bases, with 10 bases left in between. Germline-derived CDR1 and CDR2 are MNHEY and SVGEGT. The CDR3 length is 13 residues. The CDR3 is CASSSRRANEQFF. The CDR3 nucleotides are TGTGCCAGCAGTTCCCGCAGGGCCAATGAGCAGTTCTTC.

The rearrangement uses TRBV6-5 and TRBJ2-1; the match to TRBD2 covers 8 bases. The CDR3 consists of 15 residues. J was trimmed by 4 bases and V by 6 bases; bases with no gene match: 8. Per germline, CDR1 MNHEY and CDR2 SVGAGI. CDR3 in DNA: TGTGCCAGCAGAAATCCGGGACTAGGATACAATGAGCAGTTCTTC. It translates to CASRNPGLGYNEQFF.

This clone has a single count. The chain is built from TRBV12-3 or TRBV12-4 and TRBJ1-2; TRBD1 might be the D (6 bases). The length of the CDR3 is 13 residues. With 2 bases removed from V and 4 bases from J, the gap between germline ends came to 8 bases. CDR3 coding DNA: TGTGCCAGCAGTTTAAGGGACATCTATGGCTACACCTTC. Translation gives CASSLRDIYGYTF.

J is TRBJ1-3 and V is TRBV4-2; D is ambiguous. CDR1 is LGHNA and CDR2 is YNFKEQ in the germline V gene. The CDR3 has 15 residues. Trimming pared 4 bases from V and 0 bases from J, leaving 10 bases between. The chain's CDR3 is CASSLSASSGNTIYF. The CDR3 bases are TGTGCCAGCAGCCTCAGTGCAAGCTCTGGAAACACCATATATTTT.

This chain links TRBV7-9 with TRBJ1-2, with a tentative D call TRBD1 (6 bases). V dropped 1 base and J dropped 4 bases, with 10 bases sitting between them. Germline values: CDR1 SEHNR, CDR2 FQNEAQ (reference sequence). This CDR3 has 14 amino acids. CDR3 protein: CASSLGGQSYGYTF. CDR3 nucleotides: TGTGCCAGCAGCTTAGGGGGACAAAGCTATGGCTACACCTTC.

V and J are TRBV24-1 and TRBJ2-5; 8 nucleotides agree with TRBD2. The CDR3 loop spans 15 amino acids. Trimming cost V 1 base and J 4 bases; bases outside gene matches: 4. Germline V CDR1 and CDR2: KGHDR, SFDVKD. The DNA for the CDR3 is TGTGCCACCAGTGATTTAGGCGGGGGGCGAGAGACCCAGTACTTC. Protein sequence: CATSDLGGGRETQYF.

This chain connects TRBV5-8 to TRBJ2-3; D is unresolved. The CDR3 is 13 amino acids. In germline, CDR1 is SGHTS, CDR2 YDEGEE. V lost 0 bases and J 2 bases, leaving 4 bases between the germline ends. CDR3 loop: CASSLEHTDTQYF. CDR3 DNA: TGTGCCAGCAGCTTGGAACACACAGATACGCAGTATTTT. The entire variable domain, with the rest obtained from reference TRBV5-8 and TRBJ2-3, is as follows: EAGVTQSPTHLIKTRGQQATLRCSPISGHTSVYWYQQALGLGLQFLLWYDEGEERNRGNFPPRFSGRQFPNYSSELNVNALELEDSALYLCASSLEHTDTQYFGPGTRLTVL.

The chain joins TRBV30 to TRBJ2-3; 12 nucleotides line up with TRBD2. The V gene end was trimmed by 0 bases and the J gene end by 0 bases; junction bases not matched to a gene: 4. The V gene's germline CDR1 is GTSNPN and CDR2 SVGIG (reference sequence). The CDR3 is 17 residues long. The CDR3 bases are TGTGCCTGGAGTGTAAGGACTAGCGGGGTTAGCACAGATACGCAGTATTTT. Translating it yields CAWSVRTSGVSTDTQYF.

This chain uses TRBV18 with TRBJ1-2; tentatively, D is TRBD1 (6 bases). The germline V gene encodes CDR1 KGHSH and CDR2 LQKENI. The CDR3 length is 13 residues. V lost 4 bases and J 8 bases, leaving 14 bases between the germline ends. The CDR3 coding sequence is TGTGCCAGCTCACAGGGACAACAGGGCGGCTACACCTTC. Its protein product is CASSQGQQGGYTF.

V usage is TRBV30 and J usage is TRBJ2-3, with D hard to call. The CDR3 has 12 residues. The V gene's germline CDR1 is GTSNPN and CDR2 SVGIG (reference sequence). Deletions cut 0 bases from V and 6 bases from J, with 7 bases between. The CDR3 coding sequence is TGTGCCTGGAGTGTGATAGTGGATACGCAGTATTTT. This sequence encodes CAWSVIVDTQYF.

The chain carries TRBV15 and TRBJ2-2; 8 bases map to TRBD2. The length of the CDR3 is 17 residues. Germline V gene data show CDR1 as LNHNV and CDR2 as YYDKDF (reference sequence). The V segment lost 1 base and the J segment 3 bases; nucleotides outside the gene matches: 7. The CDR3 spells CATSRGFRAGDTGELFF. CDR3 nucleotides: TGTGCCACCAGCAGAGGGTTTCGAGCGGGAGACACCGGGGAGCTGTTTTTT.

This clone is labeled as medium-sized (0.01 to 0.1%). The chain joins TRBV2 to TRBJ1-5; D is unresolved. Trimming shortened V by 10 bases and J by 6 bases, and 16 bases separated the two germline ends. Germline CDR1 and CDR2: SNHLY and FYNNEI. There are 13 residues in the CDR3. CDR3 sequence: CATGGEVGQPQHF. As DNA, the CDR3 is TGTGCCACCGGTGGTGAGGTAGGTCAGCCCCAGCATTTT.

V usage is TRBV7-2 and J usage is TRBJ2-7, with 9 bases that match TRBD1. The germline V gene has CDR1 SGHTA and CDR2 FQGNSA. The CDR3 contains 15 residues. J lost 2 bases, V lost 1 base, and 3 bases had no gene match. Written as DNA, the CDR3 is TGTGCCAGCAGCTTAGGGACAGGGGCCACCTACGAGCAGTACTTC. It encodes CASSLGTGATYEQYF.

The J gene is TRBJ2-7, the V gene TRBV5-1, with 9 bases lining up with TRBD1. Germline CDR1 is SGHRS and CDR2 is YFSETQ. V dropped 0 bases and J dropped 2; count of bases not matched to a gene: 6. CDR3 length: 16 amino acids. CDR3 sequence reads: CASSLASGTGTYEQYF. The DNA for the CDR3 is TGCGCCAGCAGCTTGGCCTCCGGGACAGGGACCTACGAGCAGTACTTC.

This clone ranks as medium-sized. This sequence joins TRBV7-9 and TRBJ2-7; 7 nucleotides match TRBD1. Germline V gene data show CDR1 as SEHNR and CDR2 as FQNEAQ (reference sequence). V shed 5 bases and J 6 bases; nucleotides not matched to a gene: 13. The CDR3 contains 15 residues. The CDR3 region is CASSRIGTEVGEQYF. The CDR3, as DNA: TGTGCCAGCAGCCGGATAGGGACAGAGGTCGGCGAGCAGTACTTC.

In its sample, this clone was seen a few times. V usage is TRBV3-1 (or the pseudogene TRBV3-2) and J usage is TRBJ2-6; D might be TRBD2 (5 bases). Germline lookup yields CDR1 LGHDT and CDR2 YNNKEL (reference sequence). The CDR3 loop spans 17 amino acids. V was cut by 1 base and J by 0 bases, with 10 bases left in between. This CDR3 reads CASSQGLSDSGANVLTF. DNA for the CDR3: TGTGCCAGCAGCCAAGGACTATCAGACTCTGGGGCCAACGTCCTGACTTTC.

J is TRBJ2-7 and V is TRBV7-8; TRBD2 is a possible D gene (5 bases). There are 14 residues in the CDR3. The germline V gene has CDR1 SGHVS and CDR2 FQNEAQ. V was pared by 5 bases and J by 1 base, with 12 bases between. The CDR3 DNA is TGTGCCAGCAGCCGGGAAGTAGCATCCTACGAGCAGTACGTC. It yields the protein CASSREVASYEQYV.